The present T cell receptor beta chain was sequenced within a study of shared clonotypes between healthy human individuals. About the study: Per-donor plates numbered three CD4 naive, three CD4 memory, two CD8 naive and one CD8 memory. The study, taken as a whole, reports: The study found about 5% of naive CD4 clonotypes shared across a few donors. Across subsets, estimated richness was generally greater for naive than for memory populations.

Profiled with immunoSEQ multiplex PCR; TCRdb holds only in-frame clones, not every one. The sample lists 2 million to 3 million clones; 93% were seen once. Trimming stripped 2 bases from V and 1 base from J, with 5 bases between. CDR1 and CDR2 (germline): SNHLY, FYNNEI. The CDR3 runs 13 residues. A note on this clone: The antigen remains unidentified.

The TCR was taken from a man between 18 and 35 years old in good health. Some clones in this sample may be carry-over from other donors' samples. This chain joins TRBV2 and TRBJ1-2; D gene unclear. Material for sequencing was naive CD4+ T cells from PBMCs. Indicated subset: CD45RA+ positively selected. The CDR3 DNA follows: TGTGCCAGCAGTGAATTGGTTAACTATGGCTACACCTTC. It yields the protein CASSELVNYGYTF.